The entry that follows covers one T cell receptor beta chain sequence. This clonotype was observed at least ten times. The specificity of this receptor is unknown. Base qualities are not provided; no much larger clone lies one nucleotide away. Library construction relied on 5' RACE. Reads for this sample came from a NextSeq 500. Unique molecular identifiers were attached to individual cDNA molecules in the TCR library protocol so that sequencing error and PCR bias could be corrected. Both TCR alpha and beta chains were sequenced, and tight co-correlation was observed between alpha and beta sequence abundances in each sample. The paper's data handling went like this. Decombinator V4 was used to perform V gene, J gene and CDR3 annotation of TCR sequences. TCRs were defined as expanded if a significant change between any two time points was detected under a Poisson model with p below 0.0001. Abundances of TCRs were expressed as counts per million after normalisation to the total number of TCRs sequenced in each sample. MAIT TCRs were defined by TRAV1-2 paired with TRAJ12, TRAJ20 or TRAJ33, and iNKT TCRs by TRAV10 paired with TRAJ18. VDJdb, accessed on 1 November 2021, was searched for TCRs annotated for CMV, EBV and SARS-CoV-2, and TCRs annotated for more than one antigen were excluded. TCRdb passed the public sequencing reads through fastp at Q25 and MiXCR, retaining productive beta sequences. Rows are unified per CDR3 protein, each entry keeping the most common DNA and genes. Here the V and J calls rest on TCRdb's processing, not on the authors' analysis. A total of tens of thousands of distinct CDR3 sequences appear in this sample, approximately 12% of them only once. The ten largest make up 4.5% of the sample.

The data belong to a study of early T cells in non-severe SARS-CoV-2 infection (dated by TCRdb to 2020 to 2023). Looking at the study overall: Because TCR sequencing was done on bulk RNA from unsorted whole blood, the alpha and beta chains could not be paired. The study at large found these results: VDJdb matching was skewed toward anti-spike CD8 responses and likely underestimated virus-specific expansions by missing private and CD4 specificities.

This was a case-control study nested in a cohort of healthcare workers in London, UK, who had nasopharyngeal swab PCR tests and blood samples taken every week. Healthcare workers were enrolled in the week of the UK lockdown, from 23 to 31 March 2020, and were followed every week for up to 16 weeks. Per the germline V gene (reference sequence), SGHNT is the CDR1 and YYREEE is the CDR2. Its CDR3 holds 14 amino acids, cysteine through phenylalanine. The CDR3 DNA has 42 bases and is translated from base 1. V sheds 3 bases and J sheds 5 bases, leaving 9 bases between their ends. The chain uses TRBV5-4 and TRBJ2-6, and TRBD1 may be the D gene, going by 6 matching bases. This sequence was found in an adult who was a healthcare worker with PCR-confirmed SARS-CoV-2 infection or an uninfected control (not recorded which). The material sequenced was whole blood. The CDR3 region: CASSSDSWANVLTF. DNA sequence: TGTGCCAGCAGCTCGGACAGTTGGGCCAACGTCCTGACTTTC.